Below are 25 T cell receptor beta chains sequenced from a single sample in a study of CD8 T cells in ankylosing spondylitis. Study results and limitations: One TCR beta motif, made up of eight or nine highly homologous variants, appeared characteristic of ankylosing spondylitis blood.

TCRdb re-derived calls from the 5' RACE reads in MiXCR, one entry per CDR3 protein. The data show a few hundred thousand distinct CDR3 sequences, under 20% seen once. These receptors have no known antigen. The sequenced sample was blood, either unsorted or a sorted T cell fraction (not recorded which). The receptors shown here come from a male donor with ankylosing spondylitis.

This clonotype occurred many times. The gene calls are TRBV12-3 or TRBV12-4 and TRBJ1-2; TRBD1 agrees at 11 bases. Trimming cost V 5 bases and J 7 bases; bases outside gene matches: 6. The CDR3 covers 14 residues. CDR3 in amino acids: CASSQRTGGSGYTF. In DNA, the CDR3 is TGTGCCAGCAGTCAACGGACAGGGGGCAGTGGCTACACCTTC.

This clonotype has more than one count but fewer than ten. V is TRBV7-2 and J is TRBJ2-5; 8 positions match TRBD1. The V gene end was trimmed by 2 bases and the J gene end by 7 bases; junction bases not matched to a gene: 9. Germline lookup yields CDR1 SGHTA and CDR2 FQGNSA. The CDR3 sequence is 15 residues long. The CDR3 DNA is TGTGCCAGCAGCTTAACAGGGGGAGAGGAGGGGACCCAGTACTTC. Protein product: CASSLTGGEEGTQYF.

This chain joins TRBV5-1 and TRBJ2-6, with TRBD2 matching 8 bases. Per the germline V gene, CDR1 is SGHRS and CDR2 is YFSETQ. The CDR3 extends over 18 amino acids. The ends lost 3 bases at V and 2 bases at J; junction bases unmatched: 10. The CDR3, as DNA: TGCGCCAGCAGCTCGATAGCGGGAATAGGAGCTGGGGCCAACGTCCTGACTTTC. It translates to CASSSIAGIGAGANVLTF.

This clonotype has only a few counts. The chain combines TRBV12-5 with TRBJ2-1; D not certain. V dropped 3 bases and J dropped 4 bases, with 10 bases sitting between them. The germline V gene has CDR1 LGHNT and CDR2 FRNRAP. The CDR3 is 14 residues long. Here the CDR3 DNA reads TGTGCTAGTGGTTTAGAAAAGTCATACAATGAGCAGTTCTTC. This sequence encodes CASGLEKSYNEQFF. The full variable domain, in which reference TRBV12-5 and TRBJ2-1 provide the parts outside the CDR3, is DARVTQTPRHKVTEMGQEVTMRCQPILGHNTVFWYRQTMMQGLELLAYFRNRAPLDDSGMPKDRFSAEMPDATLATLKIQPSEPRDSAVYFCASGLEKSYNEQFFGPGTRLTVL.

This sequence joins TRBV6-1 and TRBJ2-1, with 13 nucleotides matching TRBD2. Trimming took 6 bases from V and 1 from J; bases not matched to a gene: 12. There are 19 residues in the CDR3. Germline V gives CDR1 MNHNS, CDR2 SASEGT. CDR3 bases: TGTGCCAGCAGACAACTACCCGGGACTAGCGGGAAGTCCTACAATGAGCAGTTCTTC. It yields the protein CASRQLPGTSGKSYNEQFF.

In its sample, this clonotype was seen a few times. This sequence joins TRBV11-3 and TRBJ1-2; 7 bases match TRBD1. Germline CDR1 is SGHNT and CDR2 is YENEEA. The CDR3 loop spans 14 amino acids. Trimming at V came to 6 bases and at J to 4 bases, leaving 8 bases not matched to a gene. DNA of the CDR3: TGTGCCAGCAGTAAACAGGGGCTCCTCTATGGCTACACCTTC. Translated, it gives CASSKQGLLYGYTF.

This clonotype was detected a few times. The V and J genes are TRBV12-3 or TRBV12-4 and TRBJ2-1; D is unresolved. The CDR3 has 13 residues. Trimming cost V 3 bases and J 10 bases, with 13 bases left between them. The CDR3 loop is CASSLGEQDEQFF. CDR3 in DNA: TGTGCCAGCAGTTTGGGTGAACAAGACGAGCAGTTCTTC.

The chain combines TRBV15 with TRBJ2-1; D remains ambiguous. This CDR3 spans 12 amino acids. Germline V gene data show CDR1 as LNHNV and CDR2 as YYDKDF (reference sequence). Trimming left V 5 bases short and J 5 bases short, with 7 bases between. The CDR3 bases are TGTGCCACCAGCCGTATAGACAATGAGCAGTTCTTC. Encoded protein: CATSRIDNEQFF.

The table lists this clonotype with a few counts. CDR3 nucleotides: TGTGCCAGCAGCTTAGCGGAAGGTGGCTACACCTTC. Its translation: CASSLAEGGYTF. This rearrangement joins TRBV7-9 to TRBJ1-2; D is unresolved. CDR1 and CDR2 from the germline V gene are SEHNR and FQNEAQ (reference sequence). The CDR3 runs to 12 residues. V was clipped by 0 bases and J by 7 bases, with 6 bases between them.

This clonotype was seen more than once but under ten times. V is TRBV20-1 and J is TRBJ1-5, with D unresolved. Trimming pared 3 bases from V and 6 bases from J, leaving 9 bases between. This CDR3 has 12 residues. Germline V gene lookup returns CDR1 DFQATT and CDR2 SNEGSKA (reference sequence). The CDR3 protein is CSASLEFQPQHF. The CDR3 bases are TGCAGTGCTAGTCTTGAATTTCAGCCCCAGCATTTT.

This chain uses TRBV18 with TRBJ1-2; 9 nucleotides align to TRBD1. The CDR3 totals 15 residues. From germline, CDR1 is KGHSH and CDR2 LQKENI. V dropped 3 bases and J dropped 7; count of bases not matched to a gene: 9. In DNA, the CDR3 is TGTGCCAGCTCACCCGGACAGGGGTTCGCAAGTGGCTACACCTTC. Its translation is CASSPGQGFASGYTF.

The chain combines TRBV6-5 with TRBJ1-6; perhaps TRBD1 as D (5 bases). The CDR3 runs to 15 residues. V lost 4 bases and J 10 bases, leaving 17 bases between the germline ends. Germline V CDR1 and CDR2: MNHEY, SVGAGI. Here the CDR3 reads CASSSPGRVGSPLHF. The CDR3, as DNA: TGTGCCAGCAGTTCCCCGGGCAGGGTAGGATCACCCCTCCACTTT.

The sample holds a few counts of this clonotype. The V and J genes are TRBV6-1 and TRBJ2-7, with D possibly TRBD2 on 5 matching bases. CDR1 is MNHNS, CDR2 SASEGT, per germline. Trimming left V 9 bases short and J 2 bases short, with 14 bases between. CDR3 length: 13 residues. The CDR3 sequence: CARGRRVPYEQYF. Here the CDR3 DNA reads TGTGCCAGAGGACGGCGGGTTCCCTACGAGCAGTACTTC.

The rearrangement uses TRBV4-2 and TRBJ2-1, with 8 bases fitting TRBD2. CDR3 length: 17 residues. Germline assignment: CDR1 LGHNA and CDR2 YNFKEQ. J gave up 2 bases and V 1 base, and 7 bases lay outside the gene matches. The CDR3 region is CASSQVLTGGTYNEQFF. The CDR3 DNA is TGTGCCAGCAGCCAAGTCTTAACGGGAGGGACCTACAATGAGCAGTTCTTC.

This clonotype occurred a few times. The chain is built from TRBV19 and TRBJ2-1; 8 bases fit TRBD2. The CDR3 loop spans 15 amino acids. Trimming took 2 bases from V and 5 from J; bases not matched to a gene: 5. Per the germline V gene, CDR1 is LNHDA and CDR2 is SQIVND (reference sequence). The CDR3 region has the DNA TGTGCCAGTAGTATATATAGCGGGGAGAACAATGAGCAGTTCTTC. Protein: CASSIYSGENNEQFF.

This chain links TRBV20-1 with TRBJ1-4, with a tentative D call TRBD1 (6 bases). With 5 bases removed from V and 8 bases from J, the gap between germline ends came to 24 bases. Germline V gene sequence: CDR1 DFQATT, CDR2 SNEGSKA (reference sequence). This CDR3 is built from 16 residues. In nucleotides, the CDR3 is TGCAGTGCTGGCCCCGAGGGGGGCAGGTCGAGCGAAAAACTGTTTTTT. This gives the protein CSAGPEGGRSSEKLFF.

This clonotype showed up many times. The chain's CDR3 is CASSPSGASYNEQFF. The CDR3 coding sequence is TGCGCCAGCAGCCCCAGTGGGGCAAGCTACAATGAGCAGTTCTTC. V is TRBV5-1 and J is TRBJ2-1; D may be TRBD1 (5 bases). The V end lost 4 bases, the J end lost 3 bases, and 14 bases lay between the germline ends. The germline V gene has CDR1 SGHRS and CDR2 YFSETQ. The CDR3 is made up of 15 amino acids.

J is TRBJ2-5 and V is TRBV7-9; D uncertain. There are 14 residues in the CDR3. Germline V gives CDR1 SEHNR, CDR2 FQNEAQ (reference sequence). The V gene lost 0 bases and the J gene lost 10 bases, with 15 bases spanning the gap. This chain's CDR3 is CASSLAGSGRNQYF. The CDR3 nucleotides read TGTGCCAGCAGCTTAGCCGGGTCCGGCCGCAACCAGTACTTC.

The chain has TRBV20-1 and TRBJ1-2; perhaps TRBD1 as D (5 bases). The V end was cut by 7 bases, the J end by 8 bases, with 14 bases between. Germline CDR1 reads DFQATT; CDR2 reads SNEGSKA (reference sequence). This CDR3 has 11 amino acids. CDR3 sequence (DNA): TGCAGTGAAGCCTCGGGGGTGGGCTACACCTTC. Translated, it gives CSEASGVGYTF.

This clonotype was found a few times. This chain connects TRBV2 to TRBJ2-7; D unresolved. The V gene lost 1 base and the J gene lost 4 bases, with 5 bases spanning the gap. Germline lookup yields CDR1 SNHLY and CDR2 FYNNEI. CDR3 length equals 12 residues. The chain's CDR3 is CASSEVGYEQYF. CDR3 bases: TGTGCCAGCAGTGAAGTGGGATACGAGCAGTACTTC.

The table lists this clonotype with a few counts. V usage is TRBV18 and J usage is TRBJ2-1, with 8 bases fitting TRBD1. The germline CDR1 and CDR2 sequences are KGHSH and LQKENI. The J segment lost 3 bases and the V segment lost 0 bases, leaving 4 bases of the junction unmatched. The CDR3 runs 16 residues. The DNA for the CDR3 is TGTGCCAGCTCACCACCGACAGGGGCGAGCTACAATGAGCAGTTCTTC. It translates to CASSPPTGASYNEQFF.

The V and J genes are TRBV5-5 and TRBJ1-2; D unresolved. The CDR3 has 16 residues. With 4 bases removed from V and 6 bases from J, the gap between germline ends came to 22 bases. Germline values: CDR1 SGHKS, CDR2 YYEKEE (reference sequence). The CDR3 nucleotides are TGTGCCAGCAGCCCCCTTGCCCGTATAAGGCTGGATGGCTACACCTTC. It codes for CASSPLARIRLDGYTF.

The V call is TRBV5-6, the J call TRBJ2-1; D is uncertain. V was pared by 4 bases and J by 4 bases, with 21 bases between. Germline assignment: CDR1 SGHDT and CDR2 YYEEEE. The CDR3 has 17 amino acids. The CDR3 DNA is TGTGCCAGCAGCCCCCAGACCCGGACGGCTACTTACAATGAGCAGTTCTTC. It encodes CASSPQTRTATYNEQFF.

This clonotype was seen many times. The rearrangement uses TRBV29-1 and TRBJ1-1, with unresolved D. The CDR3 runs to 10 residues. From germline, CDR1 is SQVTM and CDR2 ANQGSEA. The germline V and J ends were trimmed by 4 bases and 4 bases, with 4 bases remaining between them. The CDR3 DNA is TGCAGCGTTGGGGCCACTGAAGCTTTCTTT. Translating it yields CSVGATEAFF.

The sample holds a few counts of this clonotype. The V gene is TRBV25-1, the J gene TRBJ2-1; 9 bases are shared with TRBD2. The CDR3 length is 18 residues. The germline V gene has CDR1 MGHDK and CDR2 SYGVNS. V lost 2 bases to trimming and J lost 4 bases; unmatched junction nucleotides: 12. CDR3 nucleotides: TGTGCCAGCAGTGAACCGCCGCGGGGCGGGAGGGTGTACAATGAGCAGTTCTTC. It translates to CASSEPPRGGRVYNEQFF.